This T cell receptor beta chain came from a study of CD8 T cells in ankylosing spondylitis. Turning to this clonotype: Its antigen is as yet unknown.

In making TCR beta libraries, quantitative 5'-RACE with molecular barcodes was used. MiXCR was run by TCRdb on the 5' RACE reads, yielding one entry per CDR3 protein. The repertoire includes approximately 550,000 distinct CDR3 sequences, roughly 13% of them detected once, and over 6.5% sits in the top ten. Findings and caveats of the study: Within ankylosing spondylitis blood, a TCR beta motif made up of roughly eight highly homologous variants appeared to be characteristic. Disease-associated clones were CD8+ and fairly uncommon in peripheral blood. Significantly higher representation of disease-linked clones was reported for matched ankylosing spondylitis synovial fluid.

The sequenced material came from blood, either unsorted or a sorted T cell fraction (not recorded which). The receptor was isolated from a male donor with ankylosing spondylitis.

DNA for the CDR3: TGTGCCAGCAGCAAACTCAGGGGGGACTATGGCTACACCTTC. Translating gives CASSKLRGDYGYTF. J is TRBJ1-2 and V is TRBV7-9, with 7 nucleotides matching TRBD1. This CDR3 is built from 14 residues. J gave up 3 bases and V 5 bases, and 6 bases lay outside the gene matches. Germline-derived CDR1 and CDR2 are SEHNR and FQNEAQ (reference sequence). The full variable domain, with the rest looked up from reference TRBV7-9 and TRBJ1-2, is DTGVSQNPRHKITKRGQNVTFRCDPISEHNRLYWYRQTLGQGPEFLTYFQNEAQLEKSRLLSDRFSAERPKGSFSTLEIQRTEQGDSAMYLCASSKLRGDYGYTFGSGTRLTVV.